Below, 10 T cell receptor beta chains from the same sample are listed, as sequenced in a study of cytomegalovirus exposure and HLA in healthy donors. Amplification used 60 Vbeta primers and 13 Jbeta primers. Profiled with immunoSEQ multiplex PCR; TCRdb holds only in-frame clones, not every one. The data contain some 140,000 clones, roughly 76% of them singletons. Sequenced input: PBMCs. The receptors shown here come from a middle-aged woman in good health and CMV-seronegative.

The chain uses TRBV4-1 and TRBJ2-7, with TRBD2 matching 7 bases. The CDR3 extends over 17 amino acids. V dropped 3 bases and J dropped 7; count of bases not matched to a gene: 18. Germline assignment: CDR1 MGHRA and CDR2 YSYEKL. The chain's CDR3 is CASSQKDEGKGRGEQYV. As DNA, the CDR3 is TGCGCCAGCAGCCAGAAGGACGAAGGCAAGGGGAGGGGAGAGCAGTACGTC.

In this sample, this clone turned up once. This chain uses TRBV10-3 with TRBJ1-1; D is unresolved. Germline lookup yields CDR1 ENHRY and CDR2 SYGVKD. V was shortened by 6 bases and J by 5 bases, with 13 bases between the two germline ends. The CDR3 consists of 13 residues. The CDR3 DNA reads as TGTGCCATCAGGAGGCCCGGGGAGACTGAAGCTTTCTTT. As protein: CAIRRPGETEAFF.

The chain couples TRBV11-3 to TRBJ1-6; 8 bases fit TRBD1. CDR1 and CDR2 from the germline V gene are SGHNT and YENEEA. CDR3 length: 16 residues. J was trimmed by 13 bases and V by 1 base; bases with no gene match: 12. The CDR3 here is CASSLVWTGSVWPLHF. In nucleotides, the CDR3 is TGTGCCAGCAGCTTAGTATGGACAGGGTCGGTGTGGCCCCTCCACTTT.

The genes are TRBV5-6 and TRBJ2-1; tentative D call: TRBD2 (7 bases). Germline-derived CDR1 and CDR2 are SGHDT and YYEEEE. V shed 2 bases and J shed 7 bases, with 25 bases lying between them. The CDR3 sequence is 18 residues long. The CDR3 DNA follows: TGTGCCAGCAGCTTCTTCAATCAGCGGGGAGGGGGGAGGAATGAGCAGTTCTTC. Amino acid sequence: CASSFFNQRGGGRNEQFF.

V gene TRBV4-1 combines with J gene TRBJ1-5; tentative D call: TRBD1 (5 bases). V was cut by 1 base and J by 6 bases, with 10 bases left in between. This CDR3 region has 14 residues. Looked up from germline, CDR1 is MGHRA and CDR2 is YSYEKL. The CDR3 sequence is CASSQAGLIQPQHF. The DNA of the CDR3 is TGCGCCAGCAGCCAAGCAGGGTTAATTCAGCCCCAGCATTTT.

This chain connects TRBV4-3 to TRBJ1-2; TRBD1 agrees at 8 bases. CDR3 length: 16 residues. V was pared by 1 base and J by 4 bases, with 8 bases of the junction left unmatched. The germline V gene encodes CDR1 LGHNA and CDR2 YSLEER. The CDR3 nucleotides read TGCGCCAGCAGCCAAGTAGGACAGGGAGCGCCCTATGGCTACACCTTC. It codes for CASSQVGQGAPYGYTF.

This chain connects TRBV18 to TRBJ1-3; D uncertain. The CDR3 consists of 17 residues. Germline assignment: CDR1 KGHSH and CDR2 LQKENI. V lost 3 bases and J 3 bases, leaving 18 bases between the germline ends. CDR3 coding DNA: TGTGCCAGCTCACCGCGAATAAGCATAGCTCTTGGAAACACCATATATTTT. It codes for CASSPRISIALGNTIYF.

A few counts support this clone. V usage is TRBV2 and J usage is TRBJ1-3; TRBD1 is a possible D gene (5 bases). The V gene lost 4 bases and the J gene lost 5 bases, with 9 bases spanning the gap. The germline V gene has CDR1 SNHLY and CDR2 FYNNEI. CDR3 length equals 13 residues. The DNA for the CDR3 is TGTGCCAGCAGTGGGGGCGGACGAAACACCATATATTTT. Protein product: CASSGGGRNTIYF. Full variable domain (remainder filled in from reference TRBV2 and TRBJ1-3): EPEVTQTPSHQVTQMGQEVILRCVPISNHLYFYWYRQILGQKVEFLVSFYNNEISEKSEIFDDQFSVERPDGSNFTLKIRSTKLEDSAMYFCASSGGGRNTIYFGEGSWLTVV.

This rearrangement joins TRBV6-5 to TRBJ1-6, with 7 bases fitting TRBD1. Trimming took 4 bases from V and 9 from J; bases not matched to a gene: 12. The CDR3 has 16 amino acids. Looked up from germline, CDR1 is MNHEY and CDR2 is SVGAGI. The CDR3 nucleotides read TGTGCCAGCAGTTCTCAATCCGGGACAGCTGGTTCACCCCTCCACTTT. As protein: CASSSQSGTAGSPLHF.

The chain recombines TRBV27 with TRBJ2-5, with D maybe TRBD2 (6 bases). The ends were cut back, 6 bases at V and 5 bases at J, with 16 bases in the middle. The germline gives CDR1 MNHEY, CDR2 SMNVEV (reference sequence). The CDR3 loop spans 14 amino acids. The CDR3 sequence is CASSRWGDEETQYF. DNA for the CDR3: TGTGCCAGCAGCCGGTGGGGGGATGAGGAGACCCAGTACTTC.